The present T cell receptor beta chain was sequenced within a study of somatic mutations in cytotoxic T cells in rheumatoid arthritis. Women made up 55% of the healthy controls, who were blood donors with a median age of roughly 50 years (range about 21-75). Positive magnetic bead selection separated CD4+ and CD8+ cells, and flow cytometry confirmed purity. The data were produced by immunoSEQ multiplex PCR, yet TCRdb's version contains in-frame clones alone and is incomplete. The data show around 19,000 clones, approximately 69% seen once. Germline CDR1 is LGHNA and CDR2 is YNFKEQ. Trimming cost V 3 bases and J 2 bases; bases outside gene matches: 6. The CDR3 sequence is 16 residues long. Details on this clone: This CDR3 is also generated by other DNA sequences in the sample.

The sample comprised CD8+ T cells sorted from blood. The source of this sequence is a man aged 55 to 70 in good health. The genes are TRBV4-2 and TRBJ2-1; 8 bases align to TRBD2. The CDR3 coding sequence is TGTGCCAGCAGCCAGGTAGCGGGGCTAACCTACAATGAGCAGTTCTTC. Translated, it gives CASSQVAGLTYNEQFF.